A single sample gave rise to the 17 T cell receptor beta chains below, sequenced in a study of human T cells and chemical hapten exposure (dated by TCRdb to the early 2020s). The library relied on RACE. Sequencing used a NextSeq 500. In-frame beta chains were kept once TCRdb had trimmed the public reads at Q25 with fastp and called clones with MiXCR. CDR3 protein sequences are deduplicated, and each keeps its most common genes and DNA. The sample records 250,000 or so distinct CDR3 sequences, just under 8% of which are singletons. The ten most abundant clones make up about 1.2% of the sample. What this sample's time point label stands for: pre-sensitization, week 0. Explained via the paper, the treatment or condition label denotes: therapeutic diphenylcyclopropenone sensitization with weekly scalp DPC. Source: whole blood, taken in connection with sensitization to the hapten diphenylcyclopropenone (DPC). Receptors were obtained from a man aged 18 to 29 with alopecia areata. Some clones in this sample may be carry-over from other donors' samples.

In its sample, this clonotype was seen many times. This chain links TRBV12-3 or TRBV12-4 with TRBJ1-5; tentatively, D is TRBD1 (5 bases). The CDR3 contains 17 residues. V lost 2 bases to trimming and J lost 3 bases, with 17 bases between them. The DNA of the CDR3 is TGTGCCAGCAGTTTATATTCGACAGCCGCTTCCAATCAGCCCCAGCATTTT. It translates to CASSLYSTAASNQPQHF.

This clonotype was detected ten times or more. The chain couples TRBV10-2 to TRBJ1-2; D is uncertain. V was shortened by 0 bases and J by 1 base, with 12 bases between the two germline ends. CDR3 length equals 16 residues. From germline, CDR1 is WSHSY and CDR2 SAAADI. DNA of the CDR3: TGCGCCAGCAGTGAGTCGACCCAGCGACATAACTATGGCTACACCTTC. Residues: CASSESTQRHNYGYTF.

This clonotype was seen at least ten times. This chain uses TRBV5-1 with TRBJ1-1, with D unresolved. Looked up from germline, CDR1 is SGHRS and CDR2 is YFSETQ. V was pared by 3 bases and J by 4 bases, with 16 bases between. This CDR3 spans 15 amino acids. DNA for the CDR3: TGCGCCAGCAGCTCATCGAGGAGAGAGGGCACTGAAGCTTTCTTT. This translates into CASSSSRREGTEAFF.

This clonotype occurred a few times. The CDR3 sequence is CASSKAEAGEYNEQFF. The DNA for the CDR3 is TGTGCCAGCAGCAAAGCCGAAGCGGGGGAGTACAATGAGCAGTTCTTC. This chain uses TRBV21-1 with TRBJ2-1; TRBD2 reflects the table's D call only, with no check against the DNA. TRBV21-1 is a pseudogene segment. CDR3 length: 16 amino acids.

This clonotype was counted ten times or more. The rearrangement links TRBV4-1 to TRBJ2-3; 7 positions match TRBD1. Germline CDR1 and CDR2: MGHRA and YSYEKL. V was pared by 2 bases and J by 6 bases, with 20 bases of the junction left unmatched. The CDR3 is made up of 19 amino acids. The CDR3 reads CASSQHGHGTVDLGDTQYF. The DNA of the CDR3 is TGCGCCAGCAGCCAACATGGACACGGGACAGTAGATTTGGGCGATACGCAGTATTTT.

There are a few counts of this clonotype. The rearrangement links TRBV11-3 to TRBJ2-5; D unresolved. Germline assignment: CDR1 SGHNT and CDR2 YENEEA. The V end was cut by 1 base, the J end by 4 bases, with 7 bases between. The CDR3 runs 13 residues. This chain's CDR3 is CASSLGARETQYF. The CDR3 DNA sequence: TGTGCCAGCAGCTTAGGTGCTCGAGAGACCCAGTACTTC.

Written as DNA, the CDR3 is TGTGCCAGTAGTATATGGGGACAGTCCAATCAGCCCCAGCATTTT. Protein sequence: CASSIWGQSNQPQHF. The chain uses TRBV19 and TRBJ1-5; 7 bases match TRBD1. The germline CDR1 and CDR2 sequences are LNHDA and SQIVND (reference sequence). The CDR3 contains 15 residues. V was pared by 2 bases and J by 3 bases, with 4 bases of the junction left unmatched.

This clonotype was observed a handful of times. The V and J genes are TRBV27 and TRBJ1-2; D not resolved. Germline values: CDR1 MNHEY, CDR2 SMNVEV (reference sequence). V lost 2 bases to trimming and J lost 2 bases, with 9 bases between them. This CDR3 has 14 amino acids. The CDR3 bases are TGTGCCAGCAGTTTAAGTCAGCCAAACTATGGCTACACCTTC. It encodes CASSLSQPNYGYTF.

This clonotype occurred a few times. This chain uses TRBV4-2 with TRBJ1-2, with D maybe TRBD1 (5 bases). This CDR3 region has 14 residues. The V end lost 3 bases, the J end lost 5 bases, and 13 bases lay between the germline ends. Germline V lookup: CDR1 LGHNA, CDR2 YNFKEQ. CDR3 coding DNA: TGTGCCAGCAGCCAGGACGGGGCAGCATATGGCTACACCTTC. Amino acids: CASSQDGAAYGYTF.

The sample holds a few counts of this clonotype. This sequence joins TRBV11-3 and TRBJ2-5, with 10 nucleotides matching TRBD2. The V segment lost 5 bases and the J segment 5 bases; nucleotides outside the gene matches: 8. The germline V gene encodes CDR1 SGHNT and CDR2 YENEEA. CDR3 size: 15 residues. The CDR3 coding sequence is TGTGCCAGCAGCACTACTAGCGGGGCCCTTGAGACCCAGTACTTC. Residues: CASSTTSGALETQYF.

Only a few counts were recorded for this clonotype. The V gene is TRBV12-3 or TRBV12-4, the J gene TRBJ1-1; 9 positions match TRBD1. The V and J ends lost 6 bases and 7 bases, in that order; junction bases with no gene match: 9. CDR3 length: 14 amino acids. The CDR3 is CASRRTGAGSEAFF. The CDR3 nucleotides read TGTGCCAGCAGACGGACAGGGGCTGGTAGTGAAGCTTTCTTT.

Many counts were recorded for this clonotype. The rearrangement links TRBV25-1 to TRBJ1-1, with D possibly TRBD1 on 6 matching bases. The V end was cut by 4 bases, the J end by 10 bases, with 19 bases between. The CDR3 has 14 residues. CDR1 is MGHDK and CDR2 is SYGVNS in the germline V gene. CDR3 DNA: TGTGCCAGCAGTGCGACAGGAGTTCGAGGTTCAGCTTTCTTT. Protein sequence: CASSATGVRGSAFF.

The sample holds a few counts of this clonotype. The CDR3 DNA is TGCAGTGCTAGAGATCCTATTGGGGGCACTGAAGCTTTCTTT. Its protein is CSARDPIGGTEAFF. The chain joins TRBV20-1 to TRBJ1-1, with D tentatively TRBD1 (5 bases). Trimming cost V 0 bases and J 4 bases, with 12 bases left between them. This CDR3 contains 14 residues. Germline V gene sequence: CDR1 DFQATT, CDR2 SNEGSKA (reference sequence).

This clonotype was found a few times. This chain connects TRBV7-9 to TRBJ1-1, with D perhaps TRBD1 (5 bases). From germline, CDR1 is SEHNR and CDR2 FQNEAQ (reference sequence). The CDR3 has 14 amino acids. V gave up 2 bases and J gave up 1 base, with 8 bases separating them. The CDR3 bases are TGTGCCAGCAGCTTACGGGACCAGAACACTGAAGCTTTCTTT. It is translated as CASSLRDQNTEAFF. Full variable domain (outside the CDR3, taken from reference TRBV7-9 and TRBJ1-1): DTGVSQNPRHKITKRGQNVTFRCDPISEHNRLYWYRQTLGQGPEFLTYFQNEAQLEKSRLLSDRFSAERPKGSFSTLEIQRTEQGDSAMYLCASSLRDQNTEAFFGQGTRLTVV.

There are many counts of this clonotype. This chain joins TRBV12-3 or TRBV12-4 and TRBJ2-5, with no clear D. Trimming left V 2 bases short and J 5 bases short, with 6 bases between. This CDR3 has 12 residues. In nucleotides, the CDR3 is TGTGCCAGCAGTTTATGGGTGGAGACCCAGTACTTC. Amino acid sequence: CASSLWVETQYF.

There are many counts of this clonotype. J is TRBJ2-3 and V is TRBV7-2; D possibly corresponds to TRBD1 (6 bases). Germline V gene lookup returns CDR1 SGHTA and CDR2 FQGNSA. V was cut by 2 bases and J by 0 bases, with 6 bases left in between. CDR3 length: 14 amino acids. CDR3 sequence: CASSLRGSTDTQYF. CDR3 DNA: TGTGCCAGCAGCTTAAGGGGGAGCACAGATACGCAGTATTTT. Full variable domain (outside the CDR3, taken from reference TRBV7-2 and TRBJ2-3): GAGVSQSPSNKVTEKGKDVELRCDPISGHTALYWYRQSLGQGLEFLIYFQGNSAPDKSGLPSDRFSAERTGGSVSTLTIQRTQQEDSAVYLCASSLRGSTDTQYFGPGTRLTVL.

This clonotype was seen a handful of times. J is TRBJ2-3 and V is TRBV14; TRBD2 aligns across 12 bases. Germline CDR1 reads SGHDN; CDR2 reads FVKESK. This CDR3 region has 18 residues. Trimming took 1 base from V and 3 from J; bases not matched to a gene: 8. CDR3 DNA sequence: TGTGCCAGCAGCCAAGGCGGACTAGCGGGGATCTGGACAGATACGCAGTATTTT. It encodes CASSQGGLAGIWTDTQYF.